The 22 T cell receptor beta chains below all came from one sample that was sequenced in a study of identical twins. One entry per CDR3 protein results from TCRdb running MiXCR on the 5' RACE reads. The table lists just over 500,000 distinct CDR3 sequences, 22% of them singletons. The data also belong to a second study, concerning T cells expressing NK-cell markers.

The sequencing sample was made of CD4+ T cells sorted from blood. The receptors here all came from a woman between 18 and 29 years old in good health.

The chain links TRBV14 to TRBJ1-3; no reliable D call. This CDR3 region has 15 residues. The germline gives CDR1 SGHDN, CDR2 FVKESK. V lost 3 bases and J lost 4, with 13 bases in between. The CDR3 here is CASSHDRGRGNTIYF. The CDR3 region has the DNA TGTGCCAGCAGCCATGACCGCGGGAGGGGAAACACCATATATTTT.

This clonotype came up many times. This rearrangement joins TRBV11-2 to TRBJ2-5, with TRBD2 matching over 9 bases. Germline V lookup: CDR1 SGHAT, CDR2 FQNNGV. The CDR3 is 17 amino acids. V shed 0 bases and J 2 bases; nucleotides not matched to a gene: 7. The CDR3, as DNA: TGTGCCAGCAGCTTAGACTTTACTAGCGGGCTGCAAGAGACCCAGTACTTC. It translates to CASSLDFTSGLQETQYF.

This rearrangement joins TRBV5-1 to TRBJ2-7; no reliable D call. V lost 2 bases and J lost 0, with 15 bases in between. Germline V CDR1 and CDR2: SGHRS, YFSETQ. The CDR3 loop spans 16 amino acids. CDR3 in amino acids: CASSFLGLPGSYEQYF. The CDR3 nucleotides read TGCGCCAGCAGCTTCCTTGGCCTTCCGGGCTCCTACGAGCAGTACTTC.

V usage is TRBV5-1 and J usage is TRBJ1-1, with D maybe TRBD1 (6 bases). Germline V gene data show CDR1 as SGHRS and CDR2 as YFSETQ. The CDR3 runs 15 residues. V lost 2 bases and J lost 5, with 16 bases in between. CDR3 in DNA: TGCGCCAGCAGCTTCCAGACAGGAGGGGGAACTGAAGCTTTCTTT. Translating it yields CASSFQTGGGTEAFF. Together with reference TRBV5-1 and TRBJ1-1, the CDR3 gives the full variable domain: KAGVTQTPRYLIKTRGQQVTLSCSPISGHRSVSWYQQTPGQGLQFLFEYFSETQRNKGNFPGRFSGRQFSNSRSEMNVSTLELGDSALYLCASSFQTGGGTEAFFGQGTRLTVV.

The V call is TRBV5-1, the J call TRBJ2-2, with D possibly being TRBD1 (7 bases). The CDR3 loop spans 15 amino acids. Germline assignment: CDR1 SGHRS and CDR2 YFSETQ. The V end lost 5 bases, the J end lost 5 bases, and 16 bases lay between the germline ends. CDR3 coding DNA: TGCGCCAGCAGACGACCAGGGGGGTTGACCGGGGAGCTGTTTTTT. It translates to CASRRPGGLTGELFF.

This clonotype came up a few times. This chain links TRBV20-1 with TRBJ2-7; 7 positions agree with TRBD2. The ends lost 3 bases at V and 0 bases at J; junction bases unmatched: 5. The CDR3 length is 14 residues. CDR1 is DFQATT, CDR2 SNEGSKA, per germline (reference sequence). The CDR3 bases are TGCAGTGCTAGTTCCAGCGGGAACTCCTACGAGCAGTACTTC. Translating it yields CSASSSGNSYEQYF.

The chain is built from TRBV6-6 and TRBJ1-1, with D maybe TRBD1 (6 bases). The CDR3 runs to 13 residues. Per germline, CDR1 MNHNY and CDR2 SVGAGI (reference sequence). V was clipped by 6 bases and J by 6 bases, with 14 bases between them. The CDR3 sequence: CASRQGSAAEAFF. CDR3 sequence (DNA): TGTGCCAGCAGACAGGGAAGTGCTGCTGAAGCTTTCTTT.

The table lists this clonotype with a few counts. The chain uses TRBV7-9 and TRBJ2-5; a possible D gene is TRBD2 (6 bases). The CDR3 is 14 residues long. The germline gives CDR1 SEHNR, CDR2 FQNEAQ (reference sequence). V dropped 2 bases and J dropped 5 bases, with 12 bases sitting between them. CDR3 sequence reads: CASSLKLAHETQYF. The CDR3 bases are TGTGCCAGCAGCTTAAAACTAGCACACGAGACCCAGTACTTC.

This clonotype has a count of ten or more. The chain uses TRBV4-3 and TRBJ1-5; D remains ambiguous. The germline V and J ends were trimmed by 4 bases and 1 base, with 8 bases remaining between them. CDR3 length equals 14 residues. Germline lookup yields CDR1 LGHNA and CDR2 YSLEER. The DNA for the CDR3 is TGCGCCAGCAGCCGAGGACGGAGCAATCAGCCCCAGCATTTT. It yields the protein CASSRGRSNQPQHF.

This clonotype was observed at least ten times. The CDR3 here is CASSREPGPPIETQYF. CDR3 nucleotide sequence: TGCGCCAGCAGCAGGGAACCGGGACCACCAATAGAGACCCAGTACTTC. The chain couples TRBV5-1 to TRBJ2-5; D tentatively reads TRBD1 or TRBD2 (5 bases each). The CDR3 sequence is 16 residues long. CDR1 is SGHRS, CDR2 YFSETQ, per germline. V was cut by 4 bases and J by 4 bases, with 20 bases left in between.

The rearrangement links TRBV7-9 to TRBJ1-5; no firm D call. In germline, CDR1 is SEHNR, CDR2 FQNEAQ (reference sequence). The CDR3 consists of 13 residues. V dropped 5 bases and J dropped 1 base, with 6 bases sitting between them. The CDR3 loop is CASSHDSNQPQHF. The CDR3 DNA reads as TGTGCCAGCAGCCACGACAGCAATCAGCCCCAGCATTTT. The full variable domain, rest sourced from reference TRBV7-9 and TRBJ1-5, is DTGVSQNPRHKITKRGQNVTFRCDPISEHNRLYWYRQTLGQGPEFLTYFQNEAQLEKSRLLSDRFSAERPKGSFSTLEIQRTEQGDSAMYLCASSHDSNQPQHFGDGTRLSIL.

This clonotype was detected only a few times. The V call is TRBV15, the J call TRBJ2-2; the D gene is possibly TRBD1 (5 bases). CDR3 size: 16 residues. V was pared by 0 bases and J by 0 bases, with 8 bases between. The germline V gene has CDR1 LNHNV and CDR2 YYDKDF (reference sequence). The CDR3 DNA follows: TGTGCCACCAGCAGAGACAGGGTTTCGAACACCGGGGAGCTGTTTTTT. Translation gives CATSRDRVSNTGELFF.

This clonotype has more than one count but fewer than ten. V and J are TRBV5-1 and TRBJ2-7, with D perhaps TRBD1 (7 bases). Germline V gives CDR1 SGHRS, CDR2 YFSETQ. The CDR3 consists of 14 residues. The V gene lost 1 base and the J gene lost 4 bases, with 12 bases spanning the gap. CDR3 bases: TGCGCCAGCAGCTTGATCTCAGGGGGGTACGAGCAGTACTTC. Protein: CASSLISGGYEQYF.

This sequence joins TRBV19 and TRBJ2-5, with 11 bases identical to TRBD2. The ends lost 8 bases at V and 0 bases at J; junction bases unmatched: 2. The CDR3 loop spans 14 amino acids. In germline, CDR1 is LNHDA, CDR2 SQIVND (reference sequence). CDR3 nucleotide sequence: TGTGCCAGTCGACTAGCGGGAAACCAAGAGACCCAGTACTTC. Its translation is CASRLAGNQETQYF.

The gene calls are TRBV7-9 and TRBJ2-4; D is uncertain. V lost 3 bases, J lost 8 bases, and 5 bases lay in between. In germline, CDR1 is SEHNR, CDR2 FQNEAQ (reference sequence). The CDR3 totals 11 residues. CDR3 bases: TGTGCCAGCAGCTTGCAATACATTCAGTACTTC. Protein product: CASSLQYIQYF. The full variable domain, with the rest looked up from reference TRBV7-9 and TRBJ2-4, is DTGVSQNPRHKITKRGQNVTFRCDPISEHNRLYWYRQTLGQGPEFLTYFQNEAQLEKSRLLSDRFSAERPKGSFSTLEIQRTEQGDSAMYLCASSLQYIQYFGAGTRLSVL.

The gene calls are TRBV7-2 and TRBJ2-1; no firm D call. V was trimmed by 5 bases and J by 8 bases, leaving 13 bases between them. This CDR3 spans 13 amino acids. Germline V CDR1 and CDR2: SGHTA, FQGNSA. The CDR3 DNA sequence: TGTGCCAGCAGCCCCACTCGCCGGGATGAGCAGTTCTTC. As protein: CASSPTRRDEQFF.

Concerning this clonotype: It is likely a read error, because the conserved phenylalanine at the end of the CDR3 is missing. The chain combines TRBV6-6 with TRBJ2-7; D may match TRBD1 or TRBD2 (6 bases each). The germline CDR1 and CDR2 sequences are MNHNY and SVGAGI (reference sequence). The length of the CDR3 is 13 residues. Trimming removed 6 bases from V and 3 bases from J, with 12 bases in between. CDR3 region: CASRQRGDYEQYL. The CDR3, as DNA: TGTGCCAGCAGGCAAAGGGGGGACTACGAGCAGTACCTC.

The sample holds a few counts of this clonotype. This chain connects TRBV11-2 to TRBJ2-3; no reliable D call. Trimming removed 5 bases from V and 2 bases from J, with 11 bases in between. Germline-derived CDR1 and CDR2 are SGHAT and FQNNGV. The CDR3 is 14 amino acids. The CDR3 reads CASSPTLLTDTQYF. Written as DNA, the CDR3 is TGTGCCAGCAGCCCGACTCTACTCACAGATACGCAGTATTTT.

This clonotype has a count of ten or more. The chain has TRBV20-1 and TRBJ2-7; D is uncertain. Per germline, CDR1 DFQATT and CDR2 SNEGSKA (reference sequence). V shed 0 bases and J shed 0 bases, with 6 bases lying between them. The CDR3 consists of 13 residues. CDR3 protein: CSAREKTSYEQYF. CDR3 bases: TGCAGTGCTAGAGAGAAGACCTCCTACGAGCAGTACTTC.

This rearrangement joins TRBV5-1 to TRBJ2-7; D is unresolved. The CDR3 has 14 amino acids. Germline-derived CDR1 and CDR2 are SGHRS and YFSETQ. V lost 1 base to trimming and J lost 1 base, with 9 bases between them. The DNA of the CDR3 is TGCGCCAGCAGCTTGTTGGGCAGGTCCTACGAGCAGTACTTC. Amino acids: CASSLLGRSYEQYF. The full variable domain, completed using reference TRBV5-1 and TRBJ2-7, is KAGVTQTPRYLIKTRGQQVTLSCSPISGHRSVSWYQQTPGQGLQFLFEYFSETQRNKGNFPGRFSGRQFSNSRSEMNVSTLELGDSALYLCASSLLGRSYEQYFGPGTRLTVT.

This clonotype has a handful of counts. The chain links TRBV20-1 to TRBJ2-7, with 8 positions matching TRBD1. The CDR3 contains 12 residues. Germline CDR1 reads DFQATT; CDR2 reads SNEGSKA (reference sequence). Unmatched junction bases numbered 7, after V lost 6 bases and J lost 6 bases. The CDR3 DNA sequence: TGCAGTGCCGGGACAGGAGGTGGCGAGCAGTACTTC. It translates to CSAGTGGGEQYF.

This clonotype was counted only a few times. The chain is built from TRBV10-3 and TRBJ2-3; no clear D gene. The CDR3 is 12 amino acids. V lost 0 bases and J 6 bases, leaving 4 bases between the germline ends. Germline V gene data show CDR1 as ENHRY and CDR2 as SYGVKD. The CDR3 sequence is CAISESRDTQYF. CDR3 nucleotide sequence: TGTGCCATCAGTGAGTCGAGGGATACGCAGTATTTT.